What follows is one T cell receptor beta chain and its context. The data were obtained in a study of blood T cell repertoires in COVID-19. The CDR3 loop spans 16 amino acids. V lost 4 bases, J lost 5 bases, and 12 bases stayed unmatched. Only in-frame clones appear in the TCRdb table, and some are missing; sequencing was by immunoSEQ multiplex PCR. This table has about 40,000 clones, over 80% appearing once. The sequenced sample consisted of peripheral blood. The clonotype comes from a woman in her twenties or thirties in a cohort sampled during active COVID-19. The chain has TRBV23-1 and TRBJ2-7, with 9 bases matching TRBD1. TRBV23-1 is annotated as an ORF whose role is uncertain. The CDR3 bases are TGCGCCAGCAGTCTCCACCTCCGGGACAGGGAGGACGAGCAGTACTTC. This sequence encodes CASSLHLRDREDEQYF.